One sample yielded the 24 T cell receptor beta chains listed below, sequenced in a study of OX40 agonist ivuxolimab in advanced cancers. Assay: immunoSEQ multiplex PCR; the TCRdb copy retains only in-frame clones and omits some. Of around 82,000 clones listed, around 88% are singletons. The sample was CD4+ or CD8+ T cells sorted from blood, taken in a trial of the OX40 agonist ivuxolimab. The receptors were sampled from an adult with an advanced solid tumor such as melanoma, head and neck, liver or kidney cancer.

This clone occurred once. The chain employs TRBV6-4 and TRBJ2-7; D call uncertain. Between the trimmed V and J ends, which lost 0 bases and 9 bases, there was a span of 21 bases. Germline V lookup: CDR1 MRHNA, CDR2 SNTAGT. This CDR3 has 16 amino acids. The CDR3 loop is CASSDSTLDLREMQYF. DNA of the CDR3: TGTGCCAGCAGTGACTCTACCTTGGACCTCCGAGAGATGCAGTACTTC.

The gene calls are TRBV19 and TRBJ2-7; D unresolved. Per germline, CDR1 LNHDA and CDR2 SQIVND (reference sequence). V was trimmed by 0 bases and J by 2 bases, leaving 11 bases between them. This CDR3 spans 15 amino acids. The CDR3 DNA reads TGTGCCAGTAGTATAGAGGCTAGAAAGGCCTACGAGCAGTACTTC. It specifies CASSIEARKAYEQYF. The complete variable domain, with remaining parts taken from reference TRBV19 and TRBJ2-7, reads DGGITQSPKYLFRKEGQNVTLSCEQNLNHDAMYWYRQDPGQGLRLIYYSQIVNDFQKGDIAEGYSVSREKKESFPLTVTSAQKNPTAFYLCASSIEARKAYEQYFGPGTRLTVT.

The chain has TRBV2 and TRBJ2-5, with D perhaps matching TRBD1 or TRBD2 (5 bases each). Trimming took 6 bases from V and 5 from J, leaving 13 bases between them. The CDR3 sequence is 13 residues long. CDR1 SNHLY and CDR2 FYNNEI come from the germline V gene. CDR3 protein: CASRQGRGETQYF. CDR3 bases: TGTGCCAGCAGGCAGGGACGGGGTGAGACCCAGTACTTC.

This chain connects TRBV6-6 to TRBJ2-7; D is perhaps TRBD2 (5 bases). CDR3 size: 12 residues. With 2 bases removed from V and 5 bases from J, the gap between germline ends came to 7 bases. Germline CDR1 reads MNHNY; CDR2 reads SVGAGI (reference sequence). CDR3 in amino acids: CASSYLSDEQYF. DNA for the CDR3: TGTGCCAGCAGTTACCTTAGCGACGAGCAGTACTTC.

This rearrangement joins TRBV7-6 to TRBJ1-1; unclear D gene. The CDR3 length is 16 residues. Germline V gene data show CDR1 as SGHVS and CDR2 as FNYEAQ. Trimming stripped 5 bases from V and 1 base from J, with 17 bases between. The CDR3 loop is CASSPARASWNTEAFF. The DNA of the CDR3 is TGTGCCAGCAGCCCCGCTCGGGCCTCTTGGAACACTGAAGCTTTCTTT.

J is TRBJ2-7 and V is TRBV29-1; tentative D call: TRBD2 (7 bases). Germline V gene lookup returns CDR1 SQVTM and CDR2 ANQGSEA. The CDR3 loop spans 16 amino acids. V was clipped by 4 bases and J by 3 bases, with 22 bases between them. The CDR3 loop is CSVAGERGGDLYEQYF. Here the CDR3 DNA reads TGCAGCGTTGCTGGAGAAAGGGGGGGGGACCTCTACGAGCAGTACTTC.

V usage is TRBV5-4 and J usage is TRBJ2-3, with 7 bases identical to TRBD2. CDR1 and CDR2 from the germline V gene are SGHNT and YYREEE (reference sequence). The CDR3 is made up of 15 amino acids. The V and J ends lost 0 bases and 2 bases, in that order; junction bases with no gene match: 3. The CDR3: CASSLASGPTDTQYF. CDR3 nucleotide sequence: TGTGCCAGCAGCTTGGCTAGCGGACCCACAGATACGCAGTATTTT.

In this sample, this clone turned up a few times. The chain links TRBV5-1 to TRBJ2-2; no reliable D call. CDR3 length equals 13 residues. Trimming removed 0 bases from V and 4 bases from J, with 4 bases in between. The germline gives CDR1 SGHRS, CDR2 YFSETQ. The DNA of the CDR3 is TGCGCCAGCAGCTTGGGTCCCACCGGGGAGCTGTTTTTT. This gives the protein CASSLGPTGELFF.

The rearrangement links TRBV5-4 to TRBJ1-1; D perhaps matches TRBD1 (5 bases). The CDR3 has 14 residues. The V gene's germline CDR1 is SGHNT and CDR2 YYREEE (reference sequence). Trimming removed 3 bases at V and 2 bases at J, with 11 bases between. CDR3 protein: CASSWGRTNTEAFF. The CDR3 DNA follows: TGTGCCAGCAGCTGGGGACGGACTAACACTGAAGCTTTCTTT.

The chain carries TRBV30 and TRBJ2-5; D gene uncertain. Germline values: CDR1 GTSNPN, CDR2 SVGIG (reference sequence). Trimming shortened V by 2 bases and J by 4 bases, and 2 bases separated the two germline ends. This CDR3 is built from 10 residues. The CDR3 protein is CAWSIETQYF. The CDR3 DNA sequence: TGTGCCTGGAGTATAGAGACCCAGTACTTC.

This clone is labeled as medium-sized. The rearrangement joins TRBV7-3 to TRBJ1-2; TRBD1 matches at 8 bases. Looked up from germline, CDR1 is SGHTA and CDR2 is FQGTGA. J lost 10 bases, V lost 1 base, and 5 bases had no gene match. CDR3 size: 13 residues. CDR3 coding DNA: TGTGCCAGCAGCTTAAGGACAGGGATTGACTACACCTTC. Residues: CASSLRTGIDYTF.

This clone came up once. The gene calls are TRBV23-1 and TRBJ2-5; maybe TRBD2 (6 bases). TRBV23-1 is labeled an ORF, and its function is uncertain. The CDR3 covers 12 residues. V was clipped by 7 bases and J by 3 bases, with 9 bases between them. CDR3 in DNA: TGCGCCAGCATGGAGGGCGAAGAGACCCAGTACTTC. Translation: CASMEGEETQYF.

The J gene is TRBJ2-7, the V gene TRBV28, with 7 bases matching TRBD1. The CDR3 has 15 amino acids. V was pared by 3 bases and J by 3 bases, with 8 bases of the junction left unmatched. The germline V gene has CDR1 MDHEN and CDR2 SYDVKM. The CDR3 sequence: CASSFPYHRGYEQYF. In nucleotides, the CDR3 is TGTGCCAGCAGTTTCCCCTACCACAGGGGCTACGAGCAGTACTTC.

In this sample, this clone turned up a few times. CDR3: CASRQGSQPQHF. In nucleotides, the CDR3 is TGTGCCAGCAGACAGGGGAGTCAGCCCCAGCATTTT. The chain has TRBV28 and TRBJ1-5; 7 bases are shared with TRBD1. This CDR3 contains 12 residues. CDR1 MDHEN and CDR2 SYDVKM come from the germline V gene. The V segment lost 6 bases and the J segment 6 bases; nucleotides outside the gene matches: 2.

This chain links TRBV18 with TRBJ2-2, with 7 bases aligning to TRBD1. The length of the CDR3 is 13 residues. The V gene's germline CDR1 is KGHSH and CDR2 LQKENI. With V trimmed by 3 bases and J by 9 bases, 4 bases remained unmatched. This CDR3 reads CASSPTGYWELFF. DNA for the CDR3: TGTGCCAGCTCACCGACAGGGTACTGGGAGCTGTTTTTT. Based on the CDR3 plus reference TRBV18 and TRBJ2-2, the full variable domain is NAGVMQNPRHLVRRRGQEARLRCSPMKGHSHVYWYRQLPEEGLKFMVYLQKENIIDESGMPKERFSAEFPKEGPSILRIQQVVRGDSAAYFCASSPTGYWELFFGEGSRLTVL.

The CDR3 DNA sequence: TGCGCCAGCAGCCAAGTGGAAACGGGGGGTTCACCCCTCCACTTT. It translates to CASSQVETGGSPLHF. The V and J genes are TRBV4-1 and TRBJ1-6; a possible D gene is TRBD1 (5 bases). CDR1 is MGHRA, CDR2 YSYEKL, per germline. CDR3 length: 15 residues. The ends were cut back, 1 base at V and 9 bases at J, with 13 bases in the middle.

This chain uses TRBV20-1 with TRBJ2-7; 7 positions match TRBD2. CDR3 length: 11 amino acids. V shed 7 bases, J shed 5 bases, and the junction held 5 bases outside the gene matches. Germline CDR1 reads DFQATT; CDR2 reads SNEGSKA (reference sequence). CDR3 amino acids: CSGGGRDEQYF. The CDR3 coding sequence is TGCAGTGGGGGCGGGAGAGACGAGCAGTACTTC.

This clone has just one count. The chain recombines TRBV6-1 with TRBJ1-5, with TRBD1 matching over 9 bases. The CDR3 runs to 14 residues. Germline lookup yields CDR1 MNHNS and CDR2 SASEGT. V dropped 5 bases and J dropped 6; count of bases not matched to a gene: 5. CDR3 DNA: TGTGCCAGCAGTCAACAGGGGGCGGGTCAGCCCCAGCATTTT. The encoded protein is CASSQQGAGQPQHF.

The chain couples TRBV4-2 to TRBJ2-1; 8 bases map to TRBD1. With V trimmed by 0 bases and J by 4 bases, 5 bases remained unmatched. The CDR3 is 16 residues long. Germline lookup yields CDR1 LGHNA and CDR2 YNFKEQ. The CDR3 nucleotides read TGTGCCAGCAGCCAAGAAGGACAGGGCGCTTACAATGAGCAGTTCTTC. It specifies CASSQEGQGAYNEQFF.

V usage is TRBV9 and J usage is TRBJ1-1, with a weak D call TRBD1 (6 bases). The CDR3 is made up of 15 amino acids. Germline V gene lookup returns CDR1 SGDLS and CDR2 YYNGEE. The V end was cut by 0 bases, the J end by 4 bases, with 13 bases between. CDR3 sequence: CASSVATGRGTEAFF. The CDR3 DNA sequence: TGTGCCAGCAGCGTAGCTACAGGGAGGGGCACTGAAGCTTTCTTT.

The CDR3 nucleotides are TGTGCCAGCAGCGTCGTCGCAGGTGAAGAGACCCAGTACTTC. As protein: CASSVVAGEETQYF. The J gene is TRBJ2-5, the V gene TRBV9; D not resolved. This CDR3 has 14 residues. Trimming stripped 2 bases from V and 3 bases from J, with 11 bases between. Per germline, CDR1 SGDLS and CDR2 YYNGEE.

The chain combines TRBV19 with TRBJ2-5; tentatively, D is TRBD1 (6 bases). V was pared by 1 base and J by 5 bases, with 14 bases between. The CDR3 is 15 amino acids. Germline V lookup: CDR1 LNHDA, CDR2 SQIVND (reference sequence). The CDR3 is CASSIALDRWETQYF. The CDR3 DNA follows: TGTGCCAGTAGTATAGCTCTTGACAGGTGGGAGACCCAGTACTTC.

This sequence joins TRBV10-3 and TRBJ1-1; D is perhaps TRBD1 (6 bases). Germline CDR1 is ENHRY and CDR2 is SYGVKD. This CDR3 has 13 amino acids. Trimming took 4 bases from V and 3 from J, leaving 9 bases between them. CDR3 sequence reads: CAISVAGDTEAFF. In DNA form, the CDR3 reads TGTGCCATCAGTGTCGCAGGGGACACTGAAGCTTTCTTT.

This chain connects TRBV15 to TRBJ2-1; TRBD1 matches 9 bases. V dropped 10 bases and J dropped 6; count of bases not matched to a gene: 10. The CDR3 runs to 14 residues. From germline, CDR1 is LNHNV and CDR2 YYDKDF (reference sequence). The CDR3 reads CAIQSGTGLNEQFF. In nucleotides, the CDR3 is TGTGCCATTCAATCCGGGACAGGGCTCAATGAGCAGTTCTTC.